The clone carrying this TCR beta chain was counted many times. The antigen is undetermined. Per germline, CDR1 SQVTM and CDR2 ANQGSEA. V shed 6 bases and J 0 bases; nucleotides not matched to a gene: 4. The CDR3 extends over 14 amino acids. As to time point: patch test 1, 2 weeks after DPC sensitization. Treatment of the sample: therapeutic diphenylcyclopropenone sensitization with weekly scalp DPC. This record belongs to a study of human T cells and chemical hapten exposure. The wider study: An area of 2 cm by 2 cm on upper inner arm skin received 2% DPC for sensitization. Patch tests put 0.01% DPC on the upper back, read at 6 days.

What the library attached to individual cDNA molecules were unique molecular identifiers. In TCRdb, the RACE reads were re-called with MiXCR into one record per CDR3 protein. The table lists 300,000 to 450,000 distinct CDR3 sequences, around 5% of them singletons. Study results and limitations: DPC sensitization left the count of TCRs above 1 in 1000 unchanged.

This TCR was recovered from a woman aged 50 to 65 with alopecia areata. Some clones in this sample may be carry-over from other donors' samples. Source: whole blood, taken in connection with sensitization to the hapten diphenylcyclopropenone (DPC). The chain uses TRBV29-1 and TRBJ2-2; TRBD1 agrees at 7 bases. DNA of the CDR3: TGCAGCGTGTGGGACAGCGCGAACACCGGGGAGCTGTTTTTT. Translating gives CSVWDSANTGELFF.